This is a list of T cell receptor beta chains from one sample in a study of T-cell memory formation after mild COVID-19. TCRdb ran MiXCR on the 5' RACE reads and lists one entry per CDR3 protein. The sample has approximately 42,000 distinct CDR3 sequences, roughly 7% seen once; the top ten hold 0.6% to 1%. Input material: PBMCs or a T cell subset sorted from them (not recorded which). Receptors were obtained from an adult who had mild COVID-19 (a few samples of this study predate the infection). Cell type and time point are not known. Each CDR3 is given with its conserved first and last residue. D genes are given only for firm matches. A clone size is listed for some rows: how often the clone was seen (once, few, many), or a class if it is expanded.

d_gene: TRBD2
j_gene: TRBJ2-1
abundance: many
v_gene: TRBV5-6
CDR3nt: TGTGCCAGCAGCCCAGGACTAGCGGGCACCTACAATGAGCAGTTCTTC
CDR3aa: CASSPGLAGTYNEQFF

d_gene: .
j_gene: TRBJ1-2
abundance: many
v_gene: TRBV12-3/TRBV12-4
CDR3nt: TGTGCCAGCAGTTCGCAGGGCTATGGCTACACCTTC
CDR3aa: CASSSQGYGYTF

d_gene: .
j_gene: TRBJ2-1
abundance: few
v_gene: TRBV7-2
CDR3nt: TGTGCCAGCAGCTTTGGTCTGTCCTATGAGCAGTTCTTC
CDR3aa: CASSFGLSYEQFF

d_gene: .
j_gene: TRBJ2-3
abundance: many
v_gene: TRBV5-1
CDR3nt: TGCGCCAGCAGCTTGTGGGGGGCCAGCACAGATACGCAGTATTTT
CDR3aa: CASSLWGASTDTQYF

d_gene: TRBD1
j_gene: TRBJ1-5
abundance: many
v_gene: TRBV29-1
CDR3nt: TGCAGCGTAGCCACAGGGGGCTCAGGGGGTCAGCCCCAGCATTTT
CDR3aa: CSVATGGSGGQPQHF

d_gene: .
j_gene: TRBJ2-5
abundance: once
v_gene: TRBV5-4
CDR3nt: TGTGCCAGCAGCTATAGGGGGGCGGAGACCCAGTACTTC
CDR3aa: CASSYRGAETQYF

d_gene: TRBD2
j_gene: TRBJ2-5
abundance: many
v_gene: TRBV12-3/TRBV12-4
CDR3nt: TGTGCCAGCAGTACGACGCCGGGACTAGCGGGAGTTCGAGAGACCCAGTACTTC
CDR3aa: CASSTTPGLAGVRETQYF

d_gene: .
j_gene: TRBJ2-1
abundance: many
v_gene: TRBV5-1
CDR3nt: TGCGCCAGCAGCGATTCATGGGACAATGAGCAGTTCTTC
CDR3aa: CASSDSWDNEQFF

d_gene: .
j_gene: TRBJ1-5
abundance: .
v_gene: TRBV20-1
CDR3nt: TGCAGTGCCGGGGCTTTTAATCAGCCCCAGCATTTT
CDR3aa: CSAGAFNQPQHF

d_gene: .
j_gene: TRBJ2-7
abundance: many
v_gene: TRBV5-1
CDR3nt: TGCGCCAGCAGCTTAGGCGGTACAACCTACGAGCAGTACTTC
CDR3aa: CASSLGGTTYEQYF